This T cell receptor (beta chain) stems from a study of cytotoxic CD8 clonotypes in ibrutinib-treated CLL (dated by TCRdb to 2020 to 2022). For the study in its entirety: The cohort included more than 14 treatment-naive and fewer than 12 relapsed/refractory patients; approximately 17 were IGHV unmutated. Partial responses were observed in some 24 patients and complete responses in 2; after a median follow-up of 68 months, remission was maintained in about 15 patients and progression was observed in approximately 12. Response samples were taken after a median of around 13 months on treatment, ranging from roughly 6 to 36 months. Cryopreserved peripheral blood mononuclear cells were collected before treatment, at response, and at either disease progression or sustained remission. On average, each sample had a few hundred thousand productive templates and approximately 89,000 productive rearrangements. Longitudinal samples were available for 26 of the 86 trial participants.

On a MiSeq, deep resolution sequencing aimed for a depth between 1 in 1 million and 1 in 200,000 T cells, with each clonotype covered 10x on average. The immunoSEQ hsTCRB Kit was used to generate TCR beta libraries. As for the original processing: ImmunoSEQ Data Assistant and ImmunoSEQ Analyzer were used for data analysis, and V, D and J genes were assigned according to IMGT definitions. Clonality was computed as one minus normalized Shannon entropy of productive rearrangement frequencies, ranging from 0 to 1. Only overrepresented clonotypes making up at least 0.05% of the repertoire of each patient were included in the public clonotype analysis. About 13 age-matched healthy donor repertoires from immuneACCESS were used as controls for clonality. The immuneACCESS repertoire file appears here via TCRdb, limited to in-frame rearrangements. These files lack a portion of the clones; in checked studies, under half of the deficit traces to unresolved V genes, and the cause of the others is not known. V and J calls and clone size are as listed in that table; D and trimming were resolved from the DNA. This sample holds around 310,000 clones; 80% were observed only once. Over 6.5% of the sample is held by the ten biggest clonotypes.

To note about this clone: The antigen it recognizes is unknown. Qualities for individual bases were not recorded, and no much larger clone is one base off.

Study-wide findings and limitations: Clonality rose at ibrutinib response, remained stable during sustained remission, and dropped back toward baseline at progression. Lymph node repertoires were not examined, and the timing of sampling was not matched between patients in sustained remission and those whose disease progressed. At baseline, clonality was higher than in age-matched healthy donors and showed a strong correlation with circulating CD8+ T-cell counts. Public clonotypes were found to be uncommon and were observed to contract or remain stable during treatment; the increase in clonality was shown to reflect expansion of private clonotypes at ibrutinib response.

The germline V gene provides CDR1 SGHTA and CDR2 FQGNSA. Reading from cysteine to phenylalanine, the CDR3 counts 15 amino acids. Just the 45-base CDR3 DNA is kept, in frame starting at base 1. V lost 5 bases and J lost 2 bases; the stretch between them is 16 bases long. Approximately 2 micrograms of genomic DNA were extracted from cryopreserved PBMCs for TCR beta library preparation. High-throughput TCR beta sequencing was performed on longitudinal blood samples from CLL patients receiving ibrutinib monotherapy. Patients were enrolled in a phase 2 open-label single-center ibrutinib monotherapy trial.

The rearranged segments are TRBV7-2 and TRBJ2-7; matching of 5 bases hints at TRBD2 as the D gene. The starting material was PBMCs, obtained before ibrutinib treatment. The TCR comes from a human donor with chronic lymphocytic leukemia. This receptor carries the CDR3 CASSQSQWRTYEQYF. The bases are TGTGCCAGCAGCCAATCCCAGTGGAGGACCTACGAGCAGTACTTC.